Below are 18 T cell receptor beta chains sequenced from a single sample in a study of blood T cells in healthy people across ages. Primers used in a second PCR of roughly 6 to 11 cycles were a sample-barcoded 5' primer and a J-beta primer mix. TCRdb recomputed calls from the 5' RACE reads with MiXCR, one row per CDR3 protein. The sample lists roughly 800,000 distinct CDR3 sequences; 58% were seen once. Sequencing was performed on blood. Receptor source: a man aged 30-40 years in good health.

The chain joins TRBV6-5 to TRBJ2-7; D is possibly TRBD1 (6 bases). CDR3 length: 16 residues. The V gene lost 2 bases and the J gene lost 10 bases, with 24 bases spanning the gap. Germline V gene lookup returns CDR1 MNHEY and CDR2 SVGAGI. The CDR3 nucleotides are TGTGCCAGCAGTTACGATCCAGGGACACCAAAAAGGGAACAGTACTTC. Protein: CASSYDPGTPKREQYF.

This chain joins TRBV6-2 or TRBV6-3 and TRBJ2-7, with D hard to call. The length of the CDR3 is 14 residues. V dropped 2 bases and J dropped 2 bases, with 10 bases sitting between them. Germline V gene data show CDR1 as MNHEY and CDR2 as SVGEGT. CDR3 amino acids: CASSYRLETYEQYF. The CDR3 DNA reads as TGTGCCAGCAGTTACCGGCTAGAGACCTACGAGCAGTACTTC.

Notes on this clonotype: One end of the junction fails to match germline, which may point to a read error. V and J are TRBV18 and TRBJ2-7; tentatively, D is TRBD2 (5 bases). Per the germline V gene, CDR1 is KGHSH and CDR2 is LQKENI. The CDR3 has 15 residues. The CDR3 here is CASSPSGVFSYGQYF. The CDR3 DNA reads as TGTGCCAGCTCACCGTCCGGGGTGTTCTCCTACGGGCAGTACTTC. The full variable domain, in which reference TRBV18 and TRBJ2-7 provide the parts outside the CDR3, is NAGVMQNPRHLVRRRGQEARLRCSPMKGHSHVYWYRQLPEEGLKFMVYLQKENIIDESGMPKERFSAEFPKEGPSILRIQQVVRGDSAAYFCASSPSGVFSYGQYFGPGTRLTVT.

The chain carries TRBV28 and TRBJ1-2, with D unresolved. The V gene lost 5 bases and the J gene lost 0 bases, with 10 bases spanning the gap. There are 14 residues in the CDR3. Germline-derived CDR1 and CDR2 are MDHEN and SYDVKM. The CDR3 nucleotides are TGTGCCAGCAGTAAAAACGGACCTAACTATGGCTACACCTTC. Its translation: CASSKNGPNYGYTF.

The rearrangement uses TRBV6-5 and TRBJ2-4; D may be TRBD1 (7 bases). The tail of the sequence fits TRBJ2-7 better, so the J call may be wrong. The CDR3 runs to 15 residues. Germline CDR1 MNHEY, CDR2 SVGAGI. DNA of the CDR3: TGTGCCAGCAGCCCCAGGGGGGCCCCCCTCTACGAGCAGTACTTC. Translating gives CASSPRGAPLYEQYF.

The rearrangement uses TRBV7-2 and TRBJ1-3, with a tentative D call TRBD1 (5 bases). The CDR3 spans 16 residues. Germline V gene sequence: CDR1 SGHTA, CDR2 FQGNSA. V lost 10 bases and J lost 0, with 19 bases in between. The CDR3 here is CATTDSVGASGNTIYF. In DNA form, the CDR3 reads TGTGCCACCACAGACAGCGTTGGGGCCTCTGGAAACACCATATATTTT.

This clonotype was seen a single time. This chain links TRBV7-9 with TRBJ2-5; perhaps D is TRBD1 or TRBD2 (8 bases each). The DNA matches TRBJ2-7 better at its end, which makes the J call doubtful. This CDR3 has 17 residues. CDR1 and CDR2 (germline): SEHNR, FQNEAQ (reference sequence). CDR3 in amino acids: CASSFSGGGTSSYEQYF. Here the CDR3 DNA reads TGTGCCAGCAGCTTCTCAGGGGGCGGGACTAGCTCCTACGAGCAGTACTTC.

Here the CDR3 reads CASSQIEGVASDNEQFF. The CDR3 DNA follows: TGCGCCAGCAGCCAAATAGAGGGGGTTGCGTCGGACAATGAGCAGTTCTTC. The J gene is TRBJ2-1, the V gene TRBV4-3; possible D gene TRBD1, 6 bases. The CDR3 loop spans 17 amino acids. Trimming left V 2 bases short and J 5 bases short, with 19 bases between. Per germline, CDR1 LGHNA and CDR2 YSLEER.

The chain is built from TRBV3-1 and TRBJ2-1, with 9 bases matching TRBD1. Trimming at V came to 1 base and at J to 6 bases, leaving 4 bases not matched to a gene. CDR1 LGHDT and CDR2 YNNKEL come from the germline V gene (reference sequence). CDR3 length: 15 residues. The CDR3 is CASSQADRGFNEQFF. In DNA form, the CDR3 reads TGTGCCAGCAGCCAAGCGGACAGGGGCTTCAATGAGCAGTTCTTC.

The chain couples TRBV5-6 to TRBJ1-2; 8 positions agree with TRBD1. Germline V gene data show CDR1 as SGHDT and CDR2 as YYEEEE. The V gene end was trimmed by 10 bases and the J gene end by 7 bases; junction bases not matched to a gene: 15. This CDR3 is 14 amino acids long. This chain's CDR3 is CAGSFGQGVGGYTF. Here the CDR3 DNA reads TGTGCCGGGTCATTCGGACAGGGCGTCGGTGGCTACACCTTC.

With regard to this clonotype: The junction differs from germline at one of its ends, possibly a read error. The chain couples TRBV18 to TRBJ2-6; tentative D call: TRBD1 (5 bases). This CDR3 has 16 amino acids. Germline CDR1 and CDR2: KGHSH and LQKENI. The CDR3 coding sequence is TGTGCCAGCTCATTTCGGGTAGGCTCTGGGGCCAGCGTCCTGACTTTC. Translation: CASSFRVGSGASVLTF.

V and J are TRBV20-1 and TRBJ1-5, with 7 bases lining up with TRBD1. The CDR3 loop spans 16 amino acids. Germline CDR1 reads DFQATT; CDR2 reads SNEGSKA (reference sequence). The trim removed 4 bases at V and 4 bases at J, leaving 13 bases unmatched. Written as DNA, the CDR3 is TGCAGTGCTAACCCTCAGGAAGGACAGGTAAATCAGCCCCAGCATTTT. Translation: CSANPQEGQVNQPQHF.

The rearrangement links TRBV5-4 to TRBJ1-4, with D possibly matching TRBD1 (6 bases). Germline V CDR1 and CDR2: SGHNT, YYREEE (reference sequence). The V and J ends lost 0 bases and 1 base respectively, with 10 bases between them. The CDR3 totals 16 residues. The CDR3: CASSLGGRGTNEKLFF. The DNA of the CDR3 is TGTGCCAGCAGCTTGGGCGGCAGGGGAACTAATGAAAAACTGTTTTTT.

The chain carries TRBV10-3 and TRBJ2-7; 7 bases line up with TRBD1. Trimming removed 4 bases from V and 0 bases from J; junction bases left unmatched: 3. The CDR3 sequence is 14 residues long. Germline V gives CDR1 ENHRY, CDR2 SYGVKD. The CDR3 protein is CAISVGQHSYEQYF. The DNA for the CDR3 is TGTGCCATCAGTGTGGGACAGCACTCCTACGAGCAGTACTTC.

The chain uses TRBV20-1 and TRBJ2-3; no clear D. V was pared by 0 bases and J by 5 bases, with 6 bases between. This CDR3 is built from 12 residues. Germline CDR1 and CDR2: DFQATT and SNEGSKA (reference sequence). The chain's CDR3 is CSARDMGDTQYF. The CDR3 DNA reads TGCAGTGCTAGAGATATGGGAGATACGCAGTATTTT.

The CDR3 DNA sequence: TGCGCCAGCAGCCGACTAGCGGGGGACACAGATACGCAGTATTTT. This translates into CASSRLAGDTDTQYF. The chain employs TRBV5-1 and TRBJ2-3, with TRBD2 matching 12 bases. V shed 4 bases and J 2 bases; nucleotides not matched to a gene: 2. This CDR3 is 15 amino acids long. Germline V lookup: CDR1 SGHRS, CDR2 YFSETQ.

With respect to this clonotype: A read error may be the cause here, since a much bigger clone is one base away. The chain couples TRBV7-2 to TRBJ1-2; a possible D gene is TRBD1 (6 bases). The CDR3 covers 17 residues. V was shortened by 5 bases and J by 0 bases, with 19 bases between the two germline ends. Germline lookup yields CDR1 SGHTA and CDR2 FQGNSA. The CDR3 sequence is CASSHPRGQTSNYGYTF. The CDR3 nucleotides read TGTGCCAGCAGCCACCCCCGGGGGCAGACCTCTAACTATGGCTACACCTTC.

The chain combines TRBV5-6 with TRBJ2-2, with D possibly TRBD1 on 6 matching bases. The V gene's germline CDR1 is SGHDT and CDR2 YYEEEE. V lost 4 bases, J lost 3 bases, and 16 bases lay in between. The CDR3 covers 16 residues. The CDR3 loop reads CASSLRNRVDTGELFF. The CDR3 DNA reads TGTGCCAGCAGCCTGAGGAACAGGGTAGACACCGGGGAGCTGTTTTTT.